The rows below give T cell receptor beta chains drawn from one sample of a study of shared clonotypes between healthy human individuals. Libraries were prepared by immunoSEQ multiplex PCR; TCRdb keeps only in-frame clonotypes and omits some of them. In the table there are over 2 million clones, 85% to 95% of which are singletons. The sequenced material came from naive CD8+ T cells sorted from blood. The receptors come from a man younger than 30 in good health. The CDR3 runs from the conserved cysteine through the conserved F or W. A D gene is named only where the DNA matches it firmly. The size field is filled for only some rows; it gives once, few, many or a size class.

TGTGCCAGCAGAGGGGCCCAAGAGACCCAGTACTTC CASRGAQETQYF NA TRBJ2-5 NA TRBV2
TGTGCCAGCAGTTTCGGTTATACGCAGTATTTT CASSFGYTQYF NA TRBJ2-3 NA TRBV27
TGTGCCATCAGTGAGCCCGGGACGGCAGGACCTAGCACAGATACGCAGTATTTT CAISEPGTAGPSTDTQYF NA TRBJ2-3 NA TRBV10-3
TGTGCCAGCAGAGCCGACAACTACGAGCAGTACTTC CASRADNYEQYF NA TRBJ2-7 NA TRBV6-6
TGTGCCAGCAGCTCGGACAGGGGGGTGTATGAGCAGTTCTTC CASSSDRGVYEQFF TRBD1 TRBJ2-1 NA TRBV7-2
TGTGCCAGCAGCTCGGGACTAGCGGGGGGCTCCTACAATGAGCAGTTCTTC CASSSGLAGGSYNEQFF TRBD2 TRBJ2-1 NA TRBV7-9
TGTGCCAGCAGCTTTGTGGAGGCCTACGAGCAGTACTTC CASSFVEAYEQYF NA TRBJ2-7 NA TRBV7-9
TGTGCCAGCAGTGGTGGGGTGGGGGTCGAGGAAAAACTGTTTTTT CASSGGVGVEEKLFF NA TRBJ1-4 NA TRBV25-1
TGTGCCAGCAGCTTTGCACTCGGGGGCCCCCATACGCAGTATTTT CASSFALGGPHTQYF NA TRBJ2-3 once TRBV12-1
TGCGCCAGCAGCTACTACTGGACACCGCCAGGCAATCAGCCCCAGCATTTT CASSYYWTPPGNQPQHF NA TRBJ1-5 few TRBV4-1
TGCGCCAGCAGCCTCCGGGACAGGGGTGATGAGCAGTTCTTC CASSLRDRGDEQFF TRBD1 TRBJ2-1 NA TRBV4-1
TGTGCCAGCAGCTTGGCTTTCTTCCCCGCTGATAATTCACCCCTCCACTTT CASSLAFFPADNSPLHF NA TRBJ1-6 once TRBV5-8
TGTGCCAGCACCTACAGGGGGCTCGTTTATGGCTACACCTTC CASTYRGLVYGYTF TRBD1 TRBJ1-2 NA TRBV6-1
TGCGCCAGCAGCTGGGGACAGGGGGCGCAGGAGCAGTACTTC CASSWGQGAQEQYF TRBD1 TRBJ2-7 NA TRBV5-1
TGTGCCAGCAGTTCCGGACAGGGGGCAAATCAGCCCCAGCATTTT CASSSGQGANQPQHF TRBD1 TRBJ1-5 NA TRBV7-9
TGTGCCAGCAGCTCCGGGGGGCGGGGGAGCACAGATACGCAGTATTTT CASSSGGRGSTDTQYF NA TRBJ2-3 NA TRBV13
TGTGCCAGCAGCTTAGGAGAGAGGGATCACTACGAGCAGTACTTC CASSLGERDHYEQYF NA TRBJ2-7 NA TRBV7-9
TGTGCCAGCAGTGCCTATCCCTCAGATACGCAGTATTTT CASSAYPSDTQYF NA TRBJ2-3 once TRBV27
TGTGCCAGCAGTGAAGGGCACCCACGGGGGGCAAACTATGGCTACACCTTC CASSEGHPRGANYGYTF NA TRBJ1-2 NA TRBV2
TGTGCCAGCAGTTCTCGACAGGGCGAAAACACCATATATTTT CASSSRQGENTIYF TRBD1 TRBJ1-3 NA TRBV27
TGCGCCAGCAGCTTGGAGGGGTTGACCTTAGCGGCGAACACAGATACGCAGTATTTT CASSLEGLTLAANTDTQYF NA TRBJ2-3 NA TRBV5-1
TGTGCCAGCAGCTTGGCCGGCGGGCCTGAAGCTTTCTTT CASSLAGGPEAFF NA TRBJ1-1 NA TRBV5-4
TGCGCCAGCAGCCAAGCATCTGGGACAGGGCGTGAAGCTTTCTTT CASSQASGTGREAFF TRBD1 TRBJ1-1 NA TRBV4-1
TGTGCCAGCAGCCGTAGACAGGGATCCTACGAGCAGTACTTC CASSRRQGSYEQYF TRBD1 TRBJ2-7 NA TRBV14
TGTGCCATCAGTGGAGGGGGGAGTTGGTACGAGCAGTACTTC CAISGGGSWYEQYF NA TRBJ2-7 NA TRBV10-3
TGTGCCAGCAGCGGGGACGGGTTCTATGGCTACACCTTC CASSGDGFYGYTF NA TRBJ1-2 NA TRBV9
TGCGCCAGCAGCCAAGATGGAAAAGAGTATAGCTATGGCTACACCTTC CASSQDGKEYSYGYTF NA TRBJ1-2 NA TRBV4-3
TGTGCCAGCAGCTTACCGGGGGGGCAGACAGATACGCAGTATTTT CASSLPGGQTDTQYF TRBD2 TRBJ2-3 NA TRBV7-9
TGTGCCATCAGTCCGAGGGTAGATGAGCAGTTCTTC CAISPRVDEQFF NA TRBJ2-1 NA TRBV10-3
TGCAGCGTTGAGGCGCCAGACTCTGGAAACACCATATATTTT CSVEAPDSGNTIYF NA TRBJ1-3 NA TRBV29-1
TGTGCCAGTAGTATTGGAACCTCTGGAAACACCATATATTTT CASSIGTSGNTIYF NA TRBJ1-3 NA TRBV19
TGTGCCAGCAGCGGTGGGACAGTCTATGGCTACACCTTC CASSGGTVYGYTF TRBD1 TRBJ1-2 NA TRBV9
TGTGCCAGCAGCATCCGACTAGCGGGAGGGTTGAACACCGGGGAGCTGTTTTTT CASSIRLAGGLNTGELFF TRBD2 TRBJ2-2 NA TRBV7-9
TGTGCCAGCAGCTTAAGATCCAGCGTTTTTAACGGGGAGCTGTTTTTT CASSLRSSVFNGELFF NA TRBJ2-2 NA TRBV11-2
TGTGCCAGCAGCCCTACGGGGGGAGGACATTCACCCCTCCACTTT CASSPTGGGHSPLHF NA TRBJ1-6 NA TRBV9
TGCGCCAGCAGCTTGGCCGGACAGGGGTTAGGCTTCTACGAGCAGTACTTC CASSLAGQGLGFYEQYF TRBD1 TRBJ2-7 NA TRBV5-1
TGTGCCATCCGCTCCGGACTAGCGGGGTACAATGAGCAGTTCTTC CAIRSGLAGYNEQFF TRBD2 TRBJ2-1 NA TRBV27
TGTGCCAGCAGTCTGGGGACAGGGTCCCACGAGCAGTACTTC CASSLGTGSHEQYF TRBD1 TRBJ2-7 NA TRBV28
TGTGCCAGCAGTCCGGACAGGGTGCGCAATGAGCAGTTCTTC CASSPDRVRNEQFF TRBD1 TRBJ2-1 NA TRBV27
TGTGCCAGCAGTTATGAGGGGACCGCCTACAATGAGCAGTTCTTC CASSYEGTAYNEQFF NA TRBJ2-1 NA TRBV6-5
TGCAGCGTTGAAGCTAGGCTCCAAGAGACCCAGTACTTC CSVEARLQETQYF NA TRBJ2-5 NA TRBV29-1
TGCGCCAGCAGCTTTGCAGCTAGCACAGATACGCAGTATTTT CASSFAASTDTQYF NA TRBJ2-3 NA TRBV5-1
TGTGCCAGCAAAGAAGGGACTAGAAACACCGGGGAGCTGTTTTTT CASKEGTRNTGELFF TRBD2 TRBJ2-2 few TRBV5-4
TGCGCCAGCAGTGAGAGAAGCTTCGCCGGACTAGGGAATCAGCCCCAGCATTTT CASSERSFAGLGNQPQHF NA TRBJ1-5 NA TRBV10-2
TGTGCCAGCACCCAAGGGGGCGGATACTACACCTTC CASTQGGGYYTF TRBD1 TRBJ1-2 NA TRBV28
TGCGCCAGCAGTCTCAGGTCAGGGTTTTTGAACAATGAGCAGTTCTTC CASSLRSGFLNNEQFF NA TRBJ2-1 NA TRBV4-1